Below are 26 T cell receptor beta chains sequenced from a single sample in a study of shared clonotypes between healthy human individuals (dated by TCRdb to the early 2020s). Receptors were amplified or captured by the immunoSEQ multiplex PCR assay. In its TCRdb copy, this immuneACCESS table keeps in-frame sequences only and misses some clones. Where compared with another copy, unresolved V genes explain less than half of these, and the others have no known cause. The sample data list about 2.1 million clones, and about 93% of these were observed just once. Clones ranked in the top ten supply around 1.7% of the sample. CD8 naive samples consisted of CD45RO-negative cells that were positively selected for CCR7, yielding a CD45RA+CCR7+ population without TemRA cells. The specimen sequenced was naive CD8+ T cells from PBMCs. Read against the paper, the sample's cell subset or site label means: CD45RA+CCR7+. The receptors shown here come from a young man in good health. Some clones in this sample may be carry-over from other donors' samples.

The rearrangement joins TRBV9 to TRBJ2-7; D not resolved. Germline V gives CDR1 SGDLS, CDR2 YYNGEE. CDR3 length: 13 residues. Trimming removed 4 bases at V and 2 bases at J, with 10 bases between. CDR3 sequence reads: CASSPSPAYEQYF. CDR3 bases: TGTGCCAGCAGCCCCAGTCCGGCCTACGAGCAGTACTTC.

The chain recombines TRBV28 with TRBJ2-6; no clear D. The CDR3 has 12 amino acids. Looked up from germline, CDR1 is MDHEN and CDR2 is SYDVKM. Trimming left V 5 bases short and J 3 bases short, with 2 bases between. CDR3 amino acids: CASSGGANVLTF. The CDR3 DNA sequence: TGTGCCAGCAGTGGTGGGGCCAACGTCCTGACTTTC.

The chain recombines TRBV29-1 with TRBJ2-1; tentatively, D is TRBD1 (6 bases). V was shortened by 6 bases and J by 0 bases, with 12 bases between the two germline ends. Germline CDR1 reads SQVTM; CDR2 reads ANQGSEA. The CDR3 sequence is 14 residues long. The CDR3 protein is CSVAGAHSYNEQFF. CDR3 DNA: TGCAGCGTCGCAGGGGCTCACTCCTACAATGAGCAGTTCTTC.

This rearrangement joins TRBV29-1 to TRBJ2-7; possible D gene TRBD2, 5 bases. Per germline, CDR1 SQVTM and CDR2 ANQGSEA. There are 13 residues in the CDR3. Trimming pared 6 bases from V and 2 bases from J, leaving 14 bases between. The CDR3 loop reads CSVDGGPTYEQYF. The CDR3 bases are TGCAGCGTAGACGGAGGACCTACCTACGAGCAGTACTTC.

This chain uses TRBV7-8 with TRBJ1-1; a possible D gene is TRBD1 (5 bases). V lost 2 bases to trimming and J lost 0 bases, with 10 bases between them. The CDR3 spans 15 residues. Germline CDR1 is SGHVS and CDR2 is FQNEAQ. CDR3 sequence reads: CASSLWRQMNTEAFF. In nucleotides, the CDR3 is TGTGCCAGCAGCTTATGGAGACAGATGAACACTGAAGCTTTCTTT. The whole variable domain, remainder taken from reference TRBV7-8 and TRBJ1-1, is GAGVSQSPRYKVAKRGQDVALRCDPISGHVSLFWYQQALGQGPEFLTYFQNEAQLDKSGLPSDRFFAERPEGSVSTLKIQRTQQEDSAVYLCASSLWRQMNTEAFFGQGTRLTVV.

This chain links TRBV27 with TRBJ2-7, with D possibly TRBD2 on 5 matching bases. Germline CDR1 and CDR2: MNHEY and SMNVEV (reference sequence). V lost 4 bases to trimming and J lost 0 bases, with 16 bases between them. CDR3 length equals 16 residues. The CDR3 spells CASSSRSAAASYEQYF. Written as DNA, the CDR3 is TGTGCCAGCAGTTCCCGCAGTGCAGCGGCCTCCTACGAGCAGTACTTC.

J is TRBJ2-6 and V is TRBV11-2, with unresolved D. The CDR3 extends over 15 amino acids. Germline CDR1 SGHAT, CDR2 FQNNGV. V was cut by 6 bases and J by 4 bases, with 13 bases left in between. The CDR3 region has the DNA TGTGCCAGCAGTTCCGATTATCTCGGGGCCAACGTCCTGACTTTC. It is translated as CASSSDYLGANVLTF.

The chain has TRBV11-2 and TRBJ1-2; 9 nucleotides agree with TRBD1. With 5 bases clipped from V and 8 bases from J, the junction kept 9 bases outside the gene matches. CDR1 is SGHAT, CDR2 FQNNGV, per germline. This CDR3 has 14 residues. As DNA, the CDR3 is TGTGCCAGCAGCCAGGGACAGGGTCATAGAGGCTACACCTTC. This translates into CASSQGQGHRGYTF.

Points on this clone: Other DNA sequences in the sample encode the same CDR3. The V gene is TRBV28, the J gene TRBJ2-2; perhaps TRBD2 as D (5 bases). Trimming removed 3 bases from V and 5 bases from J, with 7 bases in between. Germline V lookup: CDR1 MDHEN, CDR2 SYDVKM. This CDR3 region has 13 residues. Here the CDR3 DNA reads TGTGCCAGCAGTTTGTTAGCGACCGGGGAGCTGTTTTTT. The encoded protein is CASSLLATGELFF.

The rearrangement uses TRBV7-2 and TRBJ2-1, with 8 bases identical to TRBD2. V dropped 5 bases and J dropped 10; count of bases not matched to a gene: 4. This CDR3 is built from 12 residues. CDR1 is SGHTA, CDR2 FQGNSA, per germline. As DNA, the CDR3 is TGTGCCAGCAGCGAGCGGGAGCACGAGCAGTTCTTC. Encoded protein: CASSEREHEQFF.

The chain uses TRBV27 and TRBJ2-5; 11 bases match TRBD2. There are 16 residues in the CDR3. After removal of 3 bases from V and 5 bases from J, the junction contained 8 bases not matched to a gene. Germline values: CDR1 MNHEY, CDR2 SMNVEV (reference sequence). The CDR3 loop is CASSLGTSGSKETQYF. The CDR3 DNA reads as TGTGCCAGCAGTTTGGGAACTAGCGGGAGCAAGGAGACCCAGTACTTC.

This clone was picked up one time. The CDR3 coding sequence is TGTGCCAGCGGAGGGTCGGATAATTCACCCCTCCACTTT. The encoded protein is CASGGSDNSPLHF. The V call is TRBV10-3, the J call TRBJ1-6; D call uncertain. From germline, CDR1 is ENHRY and CDR2 SYGVKD. V lost 10 bases and J 5 bases, leaving 12 bases between the germline ends. This CDR3 spans 13 amino acids.

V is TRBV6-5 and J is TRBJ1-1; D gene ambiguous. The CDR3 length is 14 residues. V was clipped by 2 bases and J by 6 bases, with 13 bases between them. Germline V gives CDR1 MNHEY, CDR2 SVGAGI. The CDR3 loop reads CASSYGPQSPEAFF. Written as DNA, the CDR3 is TGTGCCAGCAGTTACGGGCCCCAAAGCCCTGAAGCTTTCTTT.

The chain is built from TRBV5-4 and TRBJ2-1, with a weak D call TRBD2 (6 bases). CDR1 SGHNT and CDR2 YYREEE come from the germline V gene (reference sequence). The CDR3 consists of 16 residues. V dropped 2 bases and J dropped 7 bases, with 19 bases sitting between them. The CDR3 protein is CASSFGVVGRGNEQFF. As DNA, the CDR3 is TGTGCCAGCAGCTTTGGTGTTGTGGGCCGGGGGAATGAGCAGTTCTTC.

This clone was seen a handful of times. CDR3 sequence (DNA): TGTGCCAGCAGCCCCGGACCGACGGCTTTCTTT. Its translation: CASSPGPTAFF. This chain links TRBV4-2 with TRBJ1-1; D gene unclear. Germline-derived CDR1 and CDR2 are LGHNA and YNFKEQ. V dropped 4 bases and J dropped 11 bases, with 11 bases sitting between them. The CDR3 is made up of 11 amino acids.

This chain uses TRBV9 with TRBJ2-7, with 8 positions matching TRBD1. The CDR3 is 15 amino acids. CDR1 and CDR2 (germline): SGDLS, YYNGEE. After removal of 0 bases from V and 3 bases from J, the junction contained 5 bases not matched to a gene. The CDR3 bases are TGTGCCAGCAGCGTAGGATCAGGGGGCTTCTACGAGCAGTACTTC. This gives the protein CASSVGSGGFYEQYF.

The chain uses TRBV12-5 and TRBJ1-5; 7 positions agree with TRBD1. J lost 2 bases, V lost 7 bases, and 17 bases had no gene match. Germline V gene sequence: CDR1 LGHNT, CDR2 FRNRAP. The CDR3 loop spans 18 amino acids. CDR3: CASAHVPPQGYGNQPQHF. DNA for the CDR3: TGTGCTAGTGCCCATGTCCCCCCACAGGGGTATGGCAATCAGCCCCAGCATTTT.

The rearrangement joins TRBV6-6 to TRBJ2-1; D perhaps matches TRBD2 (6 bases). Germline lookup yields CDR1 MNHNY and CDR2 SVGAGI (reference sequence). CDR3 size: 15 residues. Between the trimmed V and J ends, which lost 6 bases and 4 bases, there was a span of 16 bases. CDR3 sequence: CASSALTEGYNEQFF. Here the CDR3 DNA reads TGTGCCAGCAGCGCACTGACGGAGGGATACAATGAGCAGTTCTTC.

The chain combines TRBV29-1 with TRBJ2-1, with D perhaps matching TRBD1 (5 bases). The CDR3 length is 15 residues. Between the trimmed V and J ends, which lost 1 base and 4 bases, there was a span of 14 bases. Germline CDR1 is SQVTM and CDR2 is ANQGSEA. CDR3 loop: CSVEGGRATYNEQFF. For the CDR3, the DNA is TGCAGCGTTGAAGGCGGCAGGGCCACTTACAATGAGCAGTTCTTC.

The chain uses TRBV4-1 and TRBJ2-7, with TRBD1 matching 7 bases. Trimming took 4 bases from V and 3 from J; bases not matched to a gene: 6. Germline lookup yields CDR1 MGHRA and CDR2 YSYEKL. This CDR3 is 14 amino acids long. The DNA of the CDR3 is TGCGCCAGCAGCCCGGGACAGTTTAACTACGAGCAGTACTTC. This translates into CASSPGQFNYEQYF.

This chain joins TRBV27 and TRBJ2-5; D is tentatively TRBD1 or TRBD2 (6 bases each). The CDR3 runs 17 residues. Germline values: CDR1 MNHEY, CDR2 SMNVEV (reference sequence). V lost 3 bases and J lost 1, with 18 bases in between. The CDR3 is CASSFYPQEGGQETQYF. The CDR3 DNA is TGTGCCAGCAGTTTCTACCCCCAAGAGGGGGGCCAAGAGACCCAGTACTTC.

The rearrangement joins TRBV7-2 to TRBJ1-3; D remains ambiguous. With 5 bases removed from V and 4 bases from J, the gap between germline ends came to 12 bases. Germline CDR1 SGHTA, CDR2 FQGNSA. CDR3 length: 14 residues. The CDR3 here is CASSPGPPGNTIYF. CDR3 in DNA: TGTGCCAGCAGCCCGGGTCCTCCCGGAAACACCATATATTTT.

The DNA of the CDR3 is TGTGCCAGCAGCGTGAGTAATCGTGGCACTGAAGCTTTCTTT. As protein: CASSVSNRGTEAFF. This chain links TRBV9 with TRBJ1-1; no reliable D call. Per the germline V gene, CDR1 is SGDLS and CDR2 is YYNGEE. CDR3 length equals 14 residues. V was cut by 2 bases and J by 4 bases, with 12 bases left in between.

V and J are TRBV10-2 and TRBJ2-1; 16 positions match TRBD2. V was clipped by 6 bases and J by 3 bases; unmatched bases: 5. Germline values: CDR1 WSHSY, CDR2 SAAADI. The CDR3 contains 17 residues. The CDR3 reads CASRGGLAGGGYNEQFF. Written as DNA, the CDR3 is TGCGCCAGCAGGGGGGGACTAGCGGGAGGGGGCTACAATGAGCAGTTCTTC.

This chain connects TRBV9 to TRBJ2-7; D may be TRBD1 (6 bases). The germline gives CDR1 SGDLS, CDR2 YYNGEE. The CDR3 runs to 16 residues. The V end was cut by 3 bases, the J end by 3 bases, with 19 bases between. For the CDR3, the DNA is TGTGCCAGCAGCGCCCATCCGCCGGGACACTACTACGAGCAGTACTTC. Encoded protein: CASSAHPPGHYYEQYF.

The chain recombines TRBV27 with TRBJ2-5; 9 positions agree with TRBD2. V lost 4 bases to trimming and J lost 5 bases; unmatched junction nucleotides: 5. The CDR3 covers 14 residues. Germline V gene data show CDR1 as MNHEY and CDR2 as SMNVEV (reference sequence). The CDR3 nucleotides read TGTGCCAGCAGTTGGGGCGGGAGGGCCGAGACCCAGTACTTC. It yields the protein CASSWGGRAETQYF.